This record concerns one TCR beta chain sequence. The protocol was immunoSEQ multiplex PCR, while the TCRdb copy is restricted to in-frame clones and leaves out a portion. The sample consists of about 110,000 clones, roughly 88% of them appearing once. The CDR3 extends over 15 amino acids. Trimming cost V 4 bases and J 7 bases, with 17 bases left between them. Germline V gene lookup returns CDR1 SGHDT and CDR2 YYEEEE. This specimen belongs to a study of T cell responses to AZD1222 COVID-19 vaccine. The chain uses TRBV5-6 and TRBJ1-4; a weak D match, TRBD1 (6 bases). The sequencing here drew on peripheral blood, taken on day 0 of AZD1222 vaccination. The TCR was taken from an adult in good health. The CDR3 is CASSRAHGGGEKLFF. The CDR3 DNA is TGTGCCAGCAGCAGGGCACACGGGGGCGGTGAAAAACTGTTTTTT.